This T cell receptor beta chain came from a study of OX40 agonist ivuxolimab in advanced cancers. Study-level results: Among the lowest peripheral clonal expansion occurred in 0.1-3.0 mg/kg partial responders. The study observed clonal expansion of CD4+ and CD8+ blood T cells by week 6 at 0.1 to 3.0 mg/kg.

A word on this clone: Antigen specificity is unknown.

Profiled with immunoSEQ multiplex PCR; TCRdb holds only in-frame clones, not every one. The repertoire holds about 67,000 clones, with about 87% as singletons. Baseline was the first blood sampling point, followed by cycle 4 day 1 and cycle 7 day 1. This TCR was recovered from an adult with an advanced solid tumor such as melanoma, head and neck, liver or kidney cancer. Specimen: CD4+ or CD8+ T cells sorted from blood, collected in a trial of the OX40 agonist ivuxolimab.

CDR3 nucleotide sequence: TGTGCCAGCAGTTCCCAGACAGGGCCGAAACTGTTTTTT. This encodes CASSSQTGPKLFF. The chain carries TRBV28 and TRBJ1-4, with TRBD1 matching over 7 bases. The CDR3 extends over 13 amino acids. The J segment lost 11 bases and the V segment lost 4 bases, leaving 7 bases of the junction unmatched. Germline CDR1 is MDHEN and CDR2 is SYDVKM.